This is a list of T cell receptor beta chains from one sample in a study of cytomegalovirus exposure and HLA in healthy donors. Assay: immunoSEQ multiplex PCR; the TCRdb copy retains only in-frame clones and omits some. The repertoire shows 95,000 to 150,000 clones; the top ten hold 2% to 2.5%. Sample: PBMCs. Receptor source: a man aged 40-50 years in good health and CMV-seronegative. CDR3s include the opening cysteine and the closing phenylalanine or tryptophan. Fields, in order: D gene, V gene, J gene, CDR3 DNA, CDR3 protein. D genes are given only for firm matches.

TRBD2	TRBV5-4	TRBJ2-2	TGTGCCAGCCGACGTGTGACTAGCGGGAGTATAATCGGGGAGCTGTTTTTT	CASRRVTSGSIIGELFF
TRBD1	TRBV19	TRBJ1-1	TGTGCCAGTAGCCGTGACAGGGCGATTGGCGAAGCTTTCTTT	CASSRDRAIGEAFF
TRBD2	TRBV5-1	TRBJ2-1	TGCGCCAGCACTAAGAACGCCGGGACTAGCAGTCATGAGCAGTTCTTC	CASTKNAGTSSHEQFF
TRBD2	TRBV5-6	TRBJ2-5	TGTGCCAGCAGCTCCTTGATGGCGGGAGGGGGGGAAGAGACCCAGTACTTC	CASSSLMAGGGEETQYF
.	TRBV5-4	TRBJ2-3	TGTGCCAGCAGCAAGGACTCTACTCGCACAGATACGCAGTATTTT	CASSKDSTRTDTQYF
TRBD1	TRBV2	TRBJ1-1	TGTGCCAGCGGCAGCCGGACAGGTGGCACTGAAGCTTTCTTT	CASGSRTGGTEAFF
TRBD2	TRBV15	TRBJ2-3	TGTGCCACCAGCTTGGGCGGGAGATCAGATACGCAGTATTTT	CATSLGGRSDTQYF
TRBD2	TRBV6-5	TRBJ2-7	TGTGCCAGCGGCGAGACTAGCGGGCCCACCTACGAGCAGTACTTC	CASGETSGPTYEQYF
.	TRBV7-9	TRBJ1-2	TGTGCCAGCAGCCTCAGGGAAATCGACTATGGCTACACCTTC	CASSLREIDYGYTF
.	TRBV7-9	TRBJ2-7	TGTGCCAGCAGCCAGGGGTGGGAACCCACCTACGAGCAGTACTTC	CASSQGWEPTYEQYF
.	TRBV30	TRBJ1-3	TGTGCCTGGCTTGGAAACACCATATATTTT	CAWLGNTIYF
.	TRBV11-3	TRBJ2-5	TGTGCCAGCAGCTTAAACACAGGGTTCCGAGAGACCCAGTACTTC	CASSLNTGFRETQYF
.	TRBV27	TRBJ2-3	TGTGCCAGCAGTTTCTCCGGAGTAAGCACAGATACGCAGTATTTT	CASSFSGVSTDTQYF
TRBD1	TRBV11-2	TRBJ1-2	TGTGCCAGCAGCTTAGATAGAGGACAGGGGGGCTATGGCTACACCTTC	CASSLDRGQGGYGYTF
.	TRBV5-1	TRBJ2-7	TGCGCCAGCAGCTTGGAGGGGGGAGGGCCGCACGAGCAGTACTTC	CASSLEGGGPHEQYF
.	TRBV5-1	TRBJ1-2	TGCGCCAGCAGCCCGGGGGGGGATTATGGCTACACCTTC	CASSPGGDYGYTF
.	TRBV5-6	TRBJ1-1	TGTGCCAGCAGCCTTTTTCAGTGGAACACTGAAGCTTTCTTT	CASSLFQWNTEAFF